This TCR beta chain is drawn from a study of CD8+CD57+ T cells in acquired aplastic anemia listed by TCRdb under 2018. About the investigation overall: DNA extracted from sorted CD4+ and CD8+ cells had a mean of about 3 ug, with a range of 0.2 to 27.4 ug. A CD8+CD57+ expansion meant a frequency higher than the mean frequency seen in healthy subjects.

There are 16 amino acids in the CDR3, from cysteine to phenylalanine inclusive. Here the CDR3 DNA is all that survives: 48 bases in frame from base 1. CDR1 and CDR2, looked up from the germline V gene, are MNHEY and SVGEGT. V lost 2 bases and J lost 3 bases; the stretch between them is 16 bases long. General conclusions and limits of the study: Roughly 30 CD8+ CDR3 sequences were shared between patients and controls but appeared highly expressed in patients and within their immunodominant clones. No significant difference in CD8+ Simpson's diversity was found between patients and healthy controls (P=0.060).

Flow cytometry had shown CD8+CD57+ cell expansion in the patients selected for sequencing. Every patient had severe acquired aplastic anemia, diagnosed using the International Study of Aplastic Anemia and Agranulocytosis and Camitta criteria. Patients had received no therapy at the time of blood sampling. TCR repertoires of sorted CD4+ and CD8+ blood T cells from severe aplastic anemia patients and healthy subjects were deep-sequenced in the study. Patients were enrolled under clinicaltrials.gov protocols 00001620, 01623167, 00001397, 00071045, 00081523 and 00961064 in the USA. Ficoll-Paque density gradient centrifugation was used to isolate peripheral blood mononuclear cells. Before DNA extraction, CD4+ and CD8+ T cells were sorted with FACS or magnetic beads. Of note for this clonotype: The antigen it recognizes is unknown. Base qualities were left out, and no much larger clone turns up one base away.

TCR beta VDJ combination and CDR3 sequence profiling used genomic DNA as the template. An Illumina HiSeq 2000 was the platform used for TCR repertoire sequencing. The published analysis was carried out like this. TRBV/TRBJ rearrangement plots, CDR3 size and DJ length profiles, and Simpson's diversity index were used to assess repertoires. Whichever DNA sequence was most abundant in the deep sequencing data was defined as the immunodominant clone. CDR3 amino acid sequences were checked for sharing between subjects and were compared against published repertoires and the VDJdb database. The public reads were quality trimmed at Q25 with fastp and then assembled into clones with MiXCR by TCRdb, keeping productive beta chains. Rows are combined by CDR3 protein, so each entry shows the most common genes and DNA. What appears here as the V and J calls and clone size reflects TCRdb's work, not the paper's. The sample table lists 160,000 or so distinct CDR3 sequences, 40% to 50% of them with a count of one. The biggest ten clones account for roughly 1.1% of the sample.

Sequencing used sorted CD4+, CD8+, or CD8+CD57+ T cells (not recorded which) from PBMCs. The rearranged chain carries TRBV6-2 or TRBV6-3 and TRBJ2-5; the D gene is perhaps TRBD2, from 6 matching bases. This clonotype was sampled from a human donor with aplastic anemia. The DNA is as follows: TGTGCCAGCAGTTACAAGGCGGGGTACCTAGAAGAGACCCAGTACTTC. Its protein reads: CASSYKAGYLEETQYF.